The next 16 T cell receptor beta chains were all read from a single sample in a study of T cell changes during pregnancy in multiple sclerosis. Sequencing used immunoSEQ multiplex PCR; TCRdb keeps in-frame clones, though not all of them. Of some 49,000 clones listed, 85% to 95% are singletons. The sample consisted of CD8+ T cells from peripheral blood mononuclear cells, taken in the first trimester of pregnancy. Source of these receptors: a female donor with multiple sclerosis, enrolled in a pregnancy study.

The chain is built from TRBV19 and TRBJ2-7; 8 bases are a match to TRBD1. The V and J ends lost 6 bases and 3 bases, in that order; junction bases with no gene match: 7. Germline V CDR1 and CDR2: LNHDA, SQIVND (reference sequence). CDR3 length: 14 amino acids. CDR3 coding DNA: TGTGCCAGTAGCGCCGGGACAGGCGTCTACGAGCAGTACTTC. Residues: CASSAGTGVYEQYF.

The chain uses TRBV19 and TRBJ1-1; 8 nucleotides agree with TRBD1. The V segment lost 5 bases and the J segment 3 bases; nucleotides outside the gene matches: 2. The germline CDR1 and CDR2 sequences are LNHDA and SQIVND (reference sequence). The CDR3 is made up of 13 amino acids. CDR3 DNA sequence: TGTGCCAGTAGTCAGGGGGCATACACTGAAGCTTTCTTT. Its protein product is CASSQGAYTEAFF.

The CDR3 loop reads CASSSHRALNTEAFF. In DNA form, the CDR3 reads TGTGCCAGCAGTTCCCACAGGGCTTTGAACACTGAAGCTTTCTTT. The chain joins TRBV6-6 to TRBJ1-1, with D perhaps matching TRBD1 (6 bases). V was trimmed by 4 bases and J by 0 bases, leaving 12 bases between them. Per germline, CDR1 MNHNY and CDR2 SVGAGI (reference sequence). The length of the CDR3 is 15 residues.

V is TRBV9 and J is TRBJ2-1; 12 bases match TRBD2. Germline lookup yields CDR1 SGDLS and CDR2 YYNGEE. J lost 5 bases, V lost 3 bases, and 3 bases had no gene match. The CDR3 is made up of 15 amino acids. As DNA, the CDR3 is TGTGCCAGCAGCGGGACTAGCGGGGCTAACAATGAGCAGTTCTTC. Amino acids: CASSGTSGANNEQFF. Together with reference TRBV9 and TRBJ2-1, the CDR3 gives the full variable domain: DSGVTQTPKHLITATGQRVTLRCSPRSGDLSVYWYQQSLDQGLQFLIQYYNGEERAKGNILERFSAQQFPDLHSELNLSSLELGDSALYFCASSGTSGANNEQFFGPGTRLTVL.

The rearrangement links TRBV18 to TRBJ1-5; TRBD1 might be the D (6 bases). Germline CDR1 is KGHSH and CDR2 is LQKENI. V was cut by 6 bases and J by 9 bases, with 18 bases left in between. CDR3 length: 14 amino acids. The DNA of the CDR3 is TGTGCCAGCTCGGCCAGGGGCCGCGGGTGGCCCCAGCATTTT. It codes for CASSARGRGWPQHF.

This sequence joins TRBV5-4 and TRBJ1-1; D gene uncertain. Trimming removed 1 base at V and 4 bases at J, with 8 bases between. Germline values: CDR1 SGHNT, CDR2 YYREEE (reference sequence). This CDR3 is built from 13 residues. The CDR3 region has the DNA TGTGCCAGCAGCTTGTGGGGAGGCACTGAAGCTTTCTTT. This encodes CASSLWGGTEAFF.

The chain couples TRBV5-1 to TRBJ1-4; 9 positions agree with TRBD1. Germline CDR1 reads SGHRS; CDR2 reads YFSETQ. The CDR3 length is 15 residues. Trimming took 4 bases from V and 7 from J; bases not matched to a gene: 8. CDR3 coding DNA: TGCGCCAGCAGCACCCACAGGGGGCGCGGTGAAAAACTGTTTTTT. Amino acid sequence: CASSTHRGRGEKLFF.

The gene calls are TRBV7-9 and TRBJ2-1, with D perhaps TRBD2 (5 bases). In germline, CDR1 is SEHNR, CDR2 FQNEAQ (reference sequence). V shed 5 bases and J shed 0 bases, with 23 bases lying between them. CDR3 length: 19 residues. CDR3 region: CASSKGPFGESVSYNEQFF. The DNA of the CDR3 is TGTGCCAGCAGCAAAGGGCCCTTTGGGGAGAGTGTCTCCTACAATGAGCAGTTCTTC.

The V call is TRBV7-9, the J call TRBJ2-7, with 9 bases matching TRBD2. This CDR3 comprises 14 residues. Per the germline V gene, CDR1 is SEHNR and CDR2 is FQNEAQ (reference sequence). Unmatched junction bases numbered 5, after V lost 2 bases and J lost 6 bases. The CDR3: CASSLKASGTEQYF. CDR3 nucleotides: TGTGCCAGCAGCTTAAAGGCTAGCGGGACCGAGCAGTACTTC.

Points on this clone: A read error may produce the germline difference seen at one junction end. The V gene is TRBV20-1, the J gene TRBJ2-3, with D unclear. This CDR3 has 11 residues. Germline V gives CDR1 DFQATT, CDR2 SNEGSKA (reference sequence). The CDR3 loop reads CSAREARTQYF. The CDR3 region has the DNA TGCAGTGCCAGAGAGGCTAGAACGCAGTATTTT.

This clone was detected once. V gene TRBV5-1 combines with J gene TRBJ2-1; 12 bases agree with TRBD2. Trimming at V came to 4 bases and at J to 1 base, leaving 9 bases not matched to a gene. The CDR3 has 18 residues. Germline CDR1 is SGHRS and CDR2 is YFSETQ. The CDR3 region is CASSLGLAGMRSYNEQFF. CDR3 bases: TGCGCCAGCAGCCTAGGACTAGCGGGGATGCGTTCCTACAATGAGCAGTTCTTC.

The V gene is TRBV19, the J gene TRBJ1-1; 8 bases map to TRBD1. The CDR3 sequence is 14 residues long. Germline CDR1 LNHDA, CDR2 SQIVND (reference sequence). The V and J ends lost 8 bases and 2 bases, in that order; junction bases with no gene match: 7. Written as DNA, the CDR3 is TGTGCCAGTGGGGGGGACAGGCTTAACACTGAAGCTTTCTTT. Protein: CASGGDRLNTEAFF.

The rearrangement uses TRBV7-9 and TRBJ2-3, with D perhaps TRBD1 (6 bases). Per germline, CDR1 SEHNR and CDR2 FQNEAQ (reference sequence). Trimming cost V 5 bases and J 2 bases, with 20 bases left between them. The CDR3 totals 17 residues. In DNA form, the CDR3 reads TGTGCCAGCAGCCCCCCTTACCTCGGACAGACCACAGATACGCAGTATTTT. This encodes CASSPPYLGQTTDTQYF.

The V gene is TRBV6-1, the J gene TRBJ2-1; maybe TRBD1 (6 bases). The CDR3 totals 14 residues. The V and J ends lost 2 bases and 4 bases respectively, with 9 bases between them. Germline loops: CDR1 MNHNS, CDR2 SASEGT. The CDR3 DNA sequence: TGTGCCAGCAGTGAATTGGACAGTTACAATGAGCAGTTCTTC. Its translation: CASSELDSYNEQFF.

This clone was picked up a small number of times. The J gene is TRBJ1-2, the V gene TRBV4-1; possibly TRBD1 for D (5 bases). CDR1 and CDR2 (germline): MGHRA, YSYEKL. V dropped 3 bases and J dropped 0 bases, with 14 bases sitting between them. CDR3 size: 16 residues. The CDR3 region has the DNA TGCGCCAGCAGCCAGGGCCAGGGTAGCCCTAACTATGGCTACACCTTC. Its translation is CASSQGQGSPNYGYTF.

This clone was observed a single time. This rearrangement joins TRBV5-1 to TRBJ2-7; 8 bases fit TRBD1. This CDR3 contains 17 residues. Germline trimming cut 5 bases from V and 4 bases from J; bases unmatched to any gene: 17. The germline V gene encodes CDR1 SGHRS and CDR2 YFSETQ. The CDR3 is CASRPEGQGAFQYEQYF. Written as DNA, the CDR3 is TGCGCCAGCAGGCCTGAAGGCCAGGGGGCATTCCAATACGAGCAGTACTTC. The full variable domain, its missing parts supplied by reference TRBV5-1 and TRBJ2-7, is KAGVTQTPRYLIKTRGQQVTLSCSPISGHRSVSWYQQTPGQGLQFLFEYFSETQRNKGNFPGRFSGRQFSNSRSEMNVSTLELGDSALYLCASRPEGQGAFQYEQYFGPGTRLTVT.